This TCR beta chain was identified during a study of human T cells and chemical hapten exposure. The wider study: Across the whole study, which lasted roughly five months, patients were given diphenylcyclopropenone on the scalp once a week.

Described time point: patch test 3, about 24 weeks after DPC sensitization. The sample's treatment: therapeutic diphenylcyclopropenone sensitization with weekly scalp DPC. TCRdb redid the calling of the RACE reads with MiXCR, one entry per CDR3 protein. The sample includes 80,000 to 100,000 distinct CDR3 sequences, about a tenth seen only once; the top ten take roughly 1%. This clonotype was counted at least ten times. The DNA is left out, because the CDR3 cannot be placed on it with certainty; the CDR3 is given as TCRdb lists it. The CDR3 is 18 amino acids long, termini counted. V gene TRBV7-5 combines with J gene TRBJ2-5; no DNA check was done on the table's D call, TRBD2. TRBV7-5 constitutes a pseudogene. The TCR sequence derives from a woman under 40 with alopecia areata. Some clones in this sample may be carry-over from other donors' samples. Specimen: whole blood, collected in connection with sensitization to the hapten diphenylcyclopropenone (DPC). The CDR3 reads CISVSELRGGASNETQYF.